This entry concerns a single T cell receptor (beta chain). This clone came up once. The antigen it recognizes is unknown. Per-nucleotide qualities are absent, and no much larger clonotype sits a single base away. A MiSeq instrument was used for deep resolution sequencing, which targeted depths ranging from 1 in 1 million up to 1 in 200,000 T cells, with coverage averaging 10x for each clonotype. The immunoSEQ hsTCRB Kit was used to generate the TCR beta libraries. The authors' pipeline ran thus. ImmunoSEQ Data Assistant and ImmunoSEQ Analyzer were used for data analysis, and V, D and J genes were assigned according to IMGT definitions. Clonality, which ranges from 0 to 1, was calculated as one minus the normalized Shannon entropy of productive rearrangement frequencies. Public clonotype analysis was restricted to overrepresented clonotypes comprising at least 0.05% of each patient's repertoire. Roughly 12 age-matched healthy donor repertoires from immuneACCESS were used as controls for clonality. TCRdb provides this immuneACCESS table in a form limited to in-frame rearrangements. Some clones are lacking; in checked studies, under half of them reflect an unresolved V gene, and why the rest are absent is not known. The DNA was the basis for D and trimming; V, J and clone size are from that table. The sample table shows 150,000 to 250,000 clones, and around 72% are seen once. The ten largest clones take up under 15% of the sample.

CDR1 and CDR2 are read off the germline V gene (reference sequence) as MNHNY and SVGAGI. From its cysteine to its phenylalanine, the CDR3 spans 15 amino acids. Only the CDR3 region is kept as DNA, spanning 45 bases read in frame from base 1. The junction shows trimming of 6 bases on V and 2 bases on J, and the gene matches do not reach 2 bases of it. The data stem from a study of cytotoxic CD8 clonotypes in ibrutinib-treated CLL (dated by TCRdb to about 2021). Context from the whole study: The cohort was composed of around twelve relapsed/refractory and roughly 14 treatment-naive patients; IGHV unmutated status was identified in approximately 18 patients. Partial responses were observed in approximately 24 patients and complete responses in 2; after a median follow-up of 68 months, remission was maintained in some 14 patients and progression was observed in about twelve. Response samples were taken after a median of 12 months on treatment, ranging from roughly 6 to 36 months. On average, each sample yielded around 250,000 productive templates and tens of thousands of productive rearrangements. Longitudinal samples were obtainable from about 30% of the roughly 86 participants in the trial. Cryopreserved peripheral blood mononuclear cells were obtained prior to treatment, at the time of response, and at either disease progression or sustained remission. Patients were still on ibrutinib when every remission and progressive disease sample was collected.

Overall results and qualifications from the work: Clonality increased at ibrutinib response, stayed stable in sustained remission, and fell back toward baseline at progression. Baseline clonality exceeded that of age-matched healthy donors and correlated strongly with circulating CD8+ T-cell counts. Public clonotypes were rare and either contracted or stayed stable during treatment, and the rise in clonality at ibrutinib response reflected the expansion of private clonotypes. Sampling times were not matched between sustained-remission and progressing patients, and lymph node repertoires were not studied.

This specimen's time point label, per the study, means: roughly 2 years on ibrutinib. For TCR beta library preparation, 1.5 to 2 micrograms of genomic DNA were isolated from cryopreserved PBMCs. Longitudinal blood samples from CLL patients receiving ibrutinib monotherapy were subjected to high-throughput TCR beta sequencing. The patients were enrolled in a single-center, open-label phase 2 trial of ibrutinib monotherapy. The chain is encoded by TRBV6-6 joined to TRBJ2-1, and 12 bases in between align with TRBD2. The material was PBMCs, obtained after 24 months of ibrutinib treatment. The origin of this receptor is a human donor with chronic lymphocytic leukemia. The CDR3 corresponds to CASSLAGGPYNEQFF. The DNA sequence is as follows: TGTGCCAGCAGCCTAGCGGGAGGGCCCTACAATGAGCAGTTCTTC.